What follows are 5 T cell receptor beta chains derived from one specimen sequenced in a study of OX40 agonist ivuxolimab in advanced cancers. Repertoires were generated with immunoSEQ multiplex PCR, while TCRdb's copy carries only in-frame clones and drops some. This sample has some 70,000 clones, with roughly 90% found just once. This sample comprised CD4+ or CD8+ T cells sorted from blood, obtained in a trial of the OX40 agonist ivuxolimab. All receptors derive from an adult with an advanced solid tumor such as melanoma, head and neck, liver or kidney cancer.

The DNA of the CDR3 is TGTGCCAGCAGCTTTGGGCGACCGGAGAACACTGAAGCTTTCTTT. This encodes CASSFGRPENTEAFF. The chain employs TRBV7-2 and TRBJ1-1; no firm D call. Germline CDR1 reads SGHTA; CDR2 reads FQGNSA. V gave up 3 bases and J gave up 1 base, with 12 bases separating them. The CDR3 covers 15 residues.

The rearrangement links TRBV14 to TRBJ1-2; D is undetermined. V lost 4 bases to trimming and J lost 4 bases, with 7 bases between them. Germline V gives CDR1 SGHDN, CDR2 FVKESK. This CDR3 is built from 12 residues. The CDR3 is CASSPVSYGYTF. The DNA of the CDR3 is TGTGCCAGCAGCCCCGTGTCCTATGGCTACACCTTC.

The rearrangement links TRBV5-1 to TRBJ1-2; the D is unclear. Germline CDR1 SGHRS, CDR2 YFSETQ. The V gene lost 0 bases and the J gene lost 4 bases, with 13 bases spanning the gap. The CDR3 has 15 amino acids. The CDR3: CASSLDRGDLYGYTF. The CDR3 DNA reads as TGCGCCAGCAGCTTGGATAGAGGAGACCTCTATGGCTACACCTTC.

The chain is built from TRBV10-3 and TRBJ2-1; TRBD1 or TRBD2 may be the D gene (6 bases each). This CDR3 spans 15 amino acids. Trimming took 3 bases from V and 8 from J, leaving 17 bases between them. The germline V gene encodes CDR1 ENHRY and CDR2 SYGVKD. CDR3: CAISDLSQGGDEQFF. The CDR3 DNA is TGTGCCATCAGTGATTTATCACAGGGAGGTGATGAGCAGTTCTTC.

V is TRBV5-6 and J is TRBJ1-6; D remains ambiguous. V was pared by 3 bases and J by 10 bases, with 23 bases between. Germline V gene data show CDR1 as SGHDT and CDR2 as YYEEEE. The CDR3 is 17 residues long. This CDR3 reads CASSSPGDLKAKSPLHF. In nucleotides, the CDR3 is TGTGCCAGCAGCTCCCCCGGGGATCTGAAGGCTAAATCACCCCTCCACTTT.